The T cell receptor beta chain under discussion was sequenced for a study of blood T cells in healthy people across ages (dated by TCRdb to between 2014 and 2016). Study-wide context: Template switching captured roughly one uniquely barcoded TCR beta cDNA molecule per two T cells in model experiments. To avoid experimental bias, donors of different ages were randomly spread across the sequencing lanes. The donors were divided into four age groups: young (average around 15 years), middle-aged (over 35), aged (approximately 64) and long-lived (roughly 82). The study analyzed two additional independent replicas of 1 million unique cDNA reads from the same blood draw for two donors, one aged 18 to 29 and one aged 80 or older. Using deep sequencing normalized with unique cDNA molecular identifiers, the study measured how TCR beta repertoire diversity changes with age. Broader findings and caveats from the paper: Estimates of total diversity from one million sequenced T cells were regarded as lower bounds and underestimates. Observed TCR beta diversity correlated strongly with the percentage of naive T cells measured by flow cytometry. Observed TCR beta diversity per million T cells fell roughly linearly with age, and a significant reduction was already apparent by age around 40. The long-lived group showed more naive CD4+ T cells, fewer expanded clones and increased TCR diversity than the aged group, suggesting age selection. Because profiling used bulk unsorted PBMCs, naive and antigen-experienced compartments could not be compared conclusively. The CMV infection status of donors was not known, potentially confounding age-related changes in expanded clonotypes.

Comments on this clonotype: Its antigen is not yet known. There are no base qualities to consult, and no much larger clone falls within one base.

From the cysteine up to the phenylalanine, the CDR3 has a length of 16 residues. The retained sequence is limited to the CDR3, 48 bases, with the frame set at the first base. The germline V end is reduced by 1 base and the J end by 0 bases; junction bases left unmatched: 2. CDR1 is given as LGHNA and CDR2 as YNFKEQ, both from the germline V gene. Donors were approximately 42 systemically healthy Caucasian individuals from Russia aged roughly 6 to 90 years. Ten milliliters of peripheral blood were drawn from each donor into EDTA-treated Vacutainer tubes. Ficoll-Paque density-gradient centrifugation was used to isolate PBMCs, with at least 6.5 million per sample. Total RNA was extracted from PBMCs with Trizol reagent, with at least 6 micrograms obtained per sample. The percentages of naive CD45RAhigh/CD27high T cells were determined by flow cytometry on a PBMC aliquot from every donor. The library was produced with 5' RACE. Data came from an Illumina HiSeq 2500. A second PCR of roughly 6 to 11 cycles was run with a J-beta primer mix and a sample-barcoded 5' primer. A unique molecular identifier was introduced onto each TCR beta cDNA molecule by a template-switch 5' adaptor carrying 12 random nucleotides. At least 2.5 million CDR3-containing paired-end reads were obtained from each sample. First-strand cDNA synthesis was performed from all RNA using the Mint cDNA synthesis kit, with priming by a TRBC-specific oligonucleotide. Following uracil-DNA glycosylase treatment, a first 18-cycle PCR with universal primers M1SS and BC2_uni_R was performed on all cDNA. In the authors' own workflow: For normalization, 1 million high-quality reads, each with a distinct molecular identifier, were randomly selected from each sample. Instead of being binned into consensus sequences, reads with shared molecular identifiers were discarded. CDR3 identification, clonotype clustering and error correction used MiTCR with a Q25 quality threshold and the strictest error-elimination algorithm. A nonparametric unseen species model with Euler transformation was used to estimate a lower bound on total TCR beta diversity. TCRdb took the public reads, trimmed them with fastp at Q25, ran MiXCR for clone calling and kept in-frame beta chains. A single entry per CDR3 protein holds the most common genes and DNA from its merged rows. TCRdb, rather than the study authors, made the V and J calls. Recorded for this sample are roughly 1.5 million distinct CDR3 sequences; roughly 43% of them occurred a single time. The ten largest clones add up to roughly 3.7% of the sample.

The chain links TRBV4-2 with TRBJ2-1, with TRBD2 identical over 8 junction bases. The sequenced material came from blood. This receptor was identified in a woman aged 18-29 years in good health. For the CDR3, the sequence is CASSQGGRSSYNEQFF. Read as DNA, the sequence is TGTGCCAGCAGCCAAGGCGGGAGGAGCTCCTACAATGAGCAGTTCTTC.